The clone carrying this T cell receptor beta chain was counted between two and nine times. The data were obtained in a study of T-cell reconstitution after alpha-beta-depleted transplantation in children. With 4 bases clipped from V and 6 bases from J, the junction kept 10 bases outside the gene matches. The CDR3 sequence is 15 residues long. Germline-derived CDR1 and CDR2 are DFQATT and SNEGSKA (reference sequence). Unique molecular identifiers tagged the TCRbeta library. TCRdb re-called the PCR reads through MiXCR, storing one row per CDR3 protein. The data hold about 240,000 distinct CDR3 sequences, with about 26% observed a single time.

The chain has TRBV20-1 and TRBJ2-2; 8 positions match TRBD2. The receptor comes from a girl aged 2 to 10 with Fanconi anemia, due to receive a stem cell transplant. The input for sequencing was PBMCs, taken before TCRalphabeta/CD19-depleted stem cell transplant. CDR3 in DNA: TGCAGTGCTACCAAAACGGGACTAGGGTCCGGGGAGCTGTTTTTT. Protein sequence: CSATKTGLGSGELFF.